One and the same sample provided the 27 T cell receptor beta chains below, sequenced in a study of control samples from healthy donors and cancer patients. Clones were read by immunoSEQ multiplex PCR, and TCRdb kept only the in-frame ones, dropping some. Of approximately 160,000 clones in the sample, approximately 90% are singletons; the top ten hold 0.68%. The specimen sequenced was blood. Receptors were obtained from a woman aged 25-40 years in good health.

This chain links TRBV6-6 with TRBJ1-1; D is uncertain. The CDR3 sequence is 14 residues long. Trimming pared 7 bases from V and 0 bases from J, leaving 12 bases between. The germline gives CDR1 MNHNY, CDR2 SVGAGI (reference sequence). The CDR3 sequence: CASTPGSMNTEAFF. The CDR3 nucleotides read TGTGCCAGCACCCCGGGCTCTATGAACACTGAAGCTTTCTTT.

This clone has just one count. The J gene is TRBJ1-5, the V gene TRBV27; D ambiguous. This CDR3 contains 13 residues. The V gene lost 6 bases and the J gene lost 2 bases, with 8 bases spanning the gap. Germline assignment: CDR1 MNHEY and CDR2 SMNVEV (reference sequence). Here the CDR3 DNA reads TGTGCCAGCAGCACACGGGGCAATCAGCCCCAGCATTTT. Amino acid sequence: CASSTRGNQPQHF.

The chain recombines TRBV4-1 with TRBJ2-1; weak D call: TRBD2 (5 bases). Germline CDR1 MGHRA, CDR2 YSYEKL. Trimming removed 4 bases at V and 4 bases at J, with 14 bases between. The CDR3 contains 15 residues. Here the CDR3 reads CASSPGVLRYNEQFF. The CDR3, as DNA: TGCGCCAGCAGCCCCGGGGTTCTTCGGTACAATGAGCAGTTCTTC.

The rearrangement joins TRBV29-1 to TRBJ2-7; 10 bases align to TRBD2. The CDR3 totals 15 residues. After removal of 1 base from V and 2 bases from J, the junction contained 5 bases not matched to a gene. The germline V gene encodes CDR1 SQVTM and CDR2 ANQGSEA. CDR3 residues: CSVEVLLAGAYEQYF. In DNA form, the CDR3 reads TGCAGCGTTGAAGTGTTGCTAGCGGGAGCCTACGAGCAGTACTTC.

The chain has TRBV10-3 and TRBJ2-2; D ambiguous. Germline-derived CDR1 and CDR2 are ENHRY and SYGVKD. CDR3 length equals 11 residues. Trimming took 4 bases from V and 5 from J, leaving 2 bases between them. The CDR3 DNA follows: TGTGCCATCAGTGCGACCGGGGAGCTGTTTTTT. Translating gives CAISATGELFF.

This clone was seen only a few times. This chain uses TRBV7-9 with TRBJ1-5; D is ambiguous. CDR1 and CDR2 (germline): SEHNR, FQNEAQ (reference sequence). This CDR3 spans 13 amino acids. Trimming cost V 5 bases and J 5 bases, with 10 bases left between them. The CDR3, as DNA: TGTGCCAGCAGCAGCCAGGAGGATCAGCCCCAGCATTTT. As protein: CASSSQEDQPQHF.

The genes are TRBV6-6 and TRBJ1-1, with TRBD1 identical over 8 bases. The J segment lost 5 bases and the V segment lost 11 bases, leaving 10 bases of the junction unmatched. The CDR3 totals 13 residues. The germline V gene has CDR1 MNHNY and CDR2 SVGAGI (reference sequence). CDR3 residues: CAVGQGEVTEAFF. The CDR3 nucleotides read TGTGCCGTCGGACAGGGTGAGGTGACTGAAGCTTTCTTT.

The gene calls are TRBV6-4 and TRBJ1-5, with 7 bases that match TRBD1. The CDR3 is 13 amino acids. Per the germline V gene, CDR1 is MRHNA and CDR2 is SNTAGT. V lost 8 bases and J lost 7; bases outside the gene matches: 8. CDR3 sequence reads: CASGRGLQQPQHF. CDR3 nucleotide sequence: TGTGCCAGCGGTAGGGGGCTTCAACAGCCCCAGCATTTT.

V gene TRBV7-6 combines with J gene TRBJ1-1; TRBD1 is a possible D gene (6 bases). The CDR3 runs to 15 residues. CDR1 SGHVS and CDR2 FNYEAQ come from the germline V gene. Trimming pared 5 bases from V and 7 bases from J, leaving 20 bases between. CDR3 coding DNA: TGTGCCAGCAGCCTAAACAGGGCGGTGTTCGGTGAAGCTTTCTTT. Protein: CASSLNRAVFGEAFF.

The rearrangement uses TRBV9 and TRBJ1-4; D is possibly TRBD1 (6 bases). This CDR3 region has 17 residues. Germline CDR1 reads SGDLS; CDR2 reads YYNGEE. V lost 3 bases, J lost 3 bases, and 18 bases lay in between. CDR3 nucleotides: TGTGCCAGCAGCGGGAAGGGCGGGGGCGCGGCTAATGAAAAACTGTTTTTT. It encodes CASSGKGGGAANEKLFF.

V usage is TRBV2 and J usage is TRBJ2-7; D possibly corresponds to TRBD2 (5 bases). Germline CDR1 reads SNHLY; CDR2 reads FYNNEI. V lost 3 bases to trimming and J lost 6 bases, with 15 bases between them. This CDR3 region has 14 residues. CDR3 residues: CASSESAALTEQYF. CDR3 DNA: TGTGCCAGCAGTGAGTCAGCGGCACTTACCGAGCAGTACTTC.

The chain combines TRBV6-5 with TRBJ1-2, with 9 bases that match TRBD1. The J segment lost 4 bases and the V segment lost 2 bases, leaving 5 bases of the junction unmatched. This CDR3 is 15 amino acids long. CDR1 is MNHEY and CDR2 is SVGAGI in the germline V gene. The CDR3: CASSYGDRVSYGYTF. In nucleotides, the CDR3 is TGTGCCAGCAGTTACGGGGACAGGGTGAGCTATGGCTACACCTTC.

The chain uses TRBV20-1 and TRBJ1-6, with D possibly TRBD1 on 5 matching bases. CDR3 size: 16 residues. Trimming took 3 bases from V and 0 from J, leaving 12 bases between them. From germline, CDR1 is DFQATT and CDR2 SNEGSKA (reference sequence). CDR3 sequence: CSASLGVSSYNSPLHF. The CDR3 coding sequence is TGCAGTGCTAGTCTAGGGGTCAGCTCCTATAATTCACCCCTCCACTTT.

The chain uses TRBV6-5 and TRBJ1-2, with 10 positions matching TRBD1. Looked up from germline, CDR1 is MNHEY and CDR2 is SVGAGI. This CDR3 comprises 14 residues. Unmatched junction bases numbered 3, after V lost 2 bases and J lost 6 bases. CDR3 nucleotide sequence: TGTGCCAGCAGTTACGGGACAGGGGCGGATGGCTACACCTTC. This gives the protein CASSYGTGADGYTF.

The J gene is TRBJ2-3, the V gene TRBV20-1, with D unresolved. This CDR3 has 16 residues. Germline CDR1 is DFQATT and CDR2 is SNEGSKA (reference sequence). V lost 3 bases and J lost 8, with 24 bases in between. CDR3 region: CSASGFTSAPLGTQYF. The CDR3 region has the DNA TGCAGTGCTAGTGGTTTCACAAGCGCCCCCCTGGGTACGCAGTATTTT.

The J gene is TRBJ2-1, the V gene TRBV10-3, with 9 positions matching TRBD1. J gave up 4 bases and V 4 bases, and 8 bases lay outside the gene matches. CDR1 and CDR2 from the germline V gene are ENHRY and SYGVKD. The CDR3 totals 16 residues. The CDR3 DNA reads TGTGCCATCAGTGGGGCCGGACAGGGGACATACAATGAGCAGTTCTTC. It translates to CAISGAGQGTYNEQFF.

The V and J genes are TRBV6-5 and TRBJ1-4; D unresolved. The CDR3 runs 12 residues. V lost 6 bases, J lost 8 bases, and 10 bases lay in between. Germline V lookup: CDR1 MNHEY, CDR2 SVGAGI. CDR3 nucleotide sequence: TGTGCCAGCAGGGGGTTAAACGAAAAACTGTTTTTT. It codes for CASRGLNEKLFF.

The rearrangement links TRBV2 to TRBJ2-7; D remains ambiguous. The CDR3 has 11 amino acids. V was shortened by 6 bases and J by 4 bases, with 7 bases between the two germline ends. Germline assignment: CDR1 SNHLY and CDR2 FYNNEI. CDR3 region: CASRRLYEQYF. For the CDR3, the DNA is TGTGCCAGCAGACGCCTATACGAGCAGTACTTC.

The CDR3 DNA reads as TGCGCCAGCAGCCAAGGGGGGACAACTAGCACAGATACGCAGTATTTT. The encoded protein is CASSQGGTTSTDTQYF. The chain uses TRBV4-3 and TRBJ2-3, with a tentative D call TRBD1 (6 bases). In germline, CDR1 is LGHNA, CDR2 YSLEER. V dropped 1 base and J dropped 0 bases, with 11 bases sitting between them. The CDR3 length is 16 residues.

The chain links TRBV30 to TRBJ1-5, with a possible D match to TRBD1 (6 bases). V was pared by 0 bases and J by 5 bases, with 14 bases between. Germline V gene data show CDR1 as GTSNPN and CDR2 as SVGIG (reference sequence). The CDR3 is made up of 15 amino acids. The CDR3, as DNA: TGTGCCTGGAGTGTACAATGGGGGCTGGATCAGCCCCAGCATTTT. As protein: CAWSVQWGLDQPQHF. Looking up the rest from reference TRBV30 and TRBJ1-5 gives the full variable domain: SQTIHQWPATLVQPVGSPLSLECTVEGTSNPNLYWYRQAAGRGLQLLFYSVGIGQISSEVPQNLSASRPQDRQFILSSKKLLLSDSGFYLCAWSVQWGLDQPQHFGDGTRLSIL.

This clone has just a few counts. V usage is TRBV6-2 or TRBV6-3 and J usage is TRBJ2-3, with D unclear. Between the trimmed V and J ends, which lost 2 bases and 0 bases, there was a span of 15 bases. Germline CDR1 MNHEY, CDR2 SVGEGT. The CDR3 is 17 residues long. The CDR3 here is CASSYETGYRSTDTQYF. CDR3 nucleotide sequence: TGTGCCAGCAGTTACGAGACTGGGTACCGGAGCACAGATACGCAGTATTTT.

The J gene is TRBJ1-1, the V gene TRBV28; D is unclear. This CDR3 region has 16 residues. V was trimmed by 2 bases and J by 1 base, leaving 14 bases between them. CDR1 and CDR2 (germline): MDHEN, SYDVKM. CDR3 DNA: TGTGCCAGCAGTTTAATTGATCGGGTTAGGAACACTGAAGCTTTCTTT. It translates to CASSLIDRVRNTEAFF.

J is TRBJ1-1 and V is TRBV6-5, with 10 bases fitting TRBD1. The V segment lost 7 bases and the J segment 4 bases; nucleotides outside the gene matches: 6. The CDR3 runs 14 residues. The germline gives CDR1 MNHEY, CDR2 SVGAGI. In DNA form, the CDR3 reads TGTGCCAGCAAGGAGACAGGGGGCTTCACTGAAGCTTTCTTT. Translated, it gives CASKETGGFTEAFF.

The chain recombines TRBV7-9 with TRBJ2-7; a weak D match, TRBD1 (5 bases). V gave up 3 bases and J gave up 6 bases, with 15 bases separating them. The CDR3 runs 14 residues. Per the germline V gene, CDR1 is SEHNR and CDR2 is FQNEAQ (reference sequence). Here the CDR3 reads CASSFLGQDVEQYF. CDR3 sequence (DNA): TGTGCCAGCAGCTTCTTGGGGCAGGACGTCGAGCAGTACTTC.

The V and J genes are TRBV3-1 (or the pseudogene TRBV3-2) and TRBJ2-3, with TRBD2 identical over 8 bases. The CDR3 spans 17 residues. Looked up from germline, CDR1 is LGHDT and CDR2 is YNNKEL (reference sequence). Trimming cost V 4 bases and J 2 bases; bases outside gene matches: 11. CDR3 nucleotides: TGTGCCAGCAGCCCGAACCCCACTAGCGGAACCACAGATACGCAGTATTTT. It specifies CASSPNPTSGTTDTQYF.

This clone was picked up one time. V gene TRBV9 combines with J gene TRBJ2-2; no clear D. V lost 0 bases to trimming and J lost 2 bases, with 11 bases between them. CDR1 and CDR2 from the germline V gene are SGDLS and YYNGEE. This CDR3 has 16 residues. CDR3 nucleotide sequence: TGTGCCAGCAGCGTAGCTGGCGGATTCAACACCGGGGAGCTGTTTTTT. This gives the protein CASSVAGGFNTGELFF.

The genes are TRBV7-9 and TRBJ2-1, with D possibly being TRBD1 (6 bases). The CDR3 spans 14 residues. Trimming took off 5 bases at V and 7 bases at J, with 15 bases between the two ends. The germline CDR1 and CDR2 sequences are SEHNR and FQNEAQ (reference sequence). The CDR3 sequence is CASSKPGTPNEQFF. CDR3 nucleotide sequence: TGTGCCAGCAGCAAACCCGGGACACCGAATGAGCAGTTCTTC.